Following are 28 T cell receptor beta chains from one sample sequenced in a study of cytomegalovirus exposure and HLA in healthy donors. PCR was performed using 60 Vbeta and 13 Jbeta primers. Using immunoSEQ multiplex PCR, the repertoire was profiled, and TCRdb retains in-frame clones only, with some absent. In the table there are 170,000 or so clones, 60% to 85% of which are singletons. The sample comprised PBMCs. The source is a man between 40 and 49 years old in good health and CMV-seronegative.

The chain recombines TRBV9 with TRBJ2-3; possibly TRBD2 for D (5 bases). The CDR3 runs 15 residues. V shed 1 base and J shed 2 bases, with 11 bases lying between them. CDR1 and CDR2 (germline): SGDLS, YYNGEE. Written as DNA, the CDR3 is TGTGCCAGCAGCGTAACCGGGATTGACACAGATACGCAGTATTTT. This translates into CASSVTGIDTDTQYF. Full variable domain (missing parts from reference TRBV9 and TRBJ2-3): DSGVTQTPKHLITATGQRVTLRCSPRSGDLSVYWYQQSLDQGLQFLIQYYNGEERAKGNILERFSAQQFPDLHSELNLSSLELGDSALYFCASSVTGIDTDTQYFGPGTRLTVL.

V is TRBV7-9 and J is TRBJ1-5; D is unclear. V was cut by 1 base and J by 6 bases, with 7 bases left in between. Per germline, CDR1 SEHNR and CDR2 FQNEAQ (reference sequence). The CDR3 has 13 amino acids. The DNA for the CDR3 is TGTGCCAGCAGCTTAGAAGCCCTTCAGCCCCAGCATTTT. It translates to CASSLEALQPQHF.

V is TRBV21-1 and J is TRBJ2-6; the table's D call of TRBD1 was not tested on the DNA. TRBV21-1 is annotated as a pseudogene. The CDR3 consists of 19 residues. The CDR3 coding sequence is TGTGCCAGCGGATGGGTACCGGGACAGAACTTCTCTGGGGCCAACGTCCTGACTTTC. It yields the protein CASGWVPGQNFSGANVLTF.

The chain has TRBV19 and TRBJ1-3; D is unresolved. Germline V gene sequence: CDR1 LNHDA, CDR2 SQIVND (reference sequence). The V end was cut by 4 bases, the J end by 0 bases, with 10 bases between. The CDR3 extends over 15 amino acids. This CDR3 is CASSTLGSSGNTIYF. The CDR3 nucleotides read TGTGCCAGTAGTACCCTGGGGAGCTCTGGAAACACCATATATTTT.

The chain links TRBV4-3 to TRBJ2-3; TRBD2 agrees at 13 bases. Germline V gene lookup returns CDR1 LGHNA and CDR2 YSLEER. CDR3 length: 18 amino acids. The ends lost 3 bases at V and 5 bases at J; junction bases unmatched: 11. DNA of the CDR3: TGCGCCAGCAGCCAGCGGCACGGAGGACTAGCGGGAGTAGATACGCAGTATTTT. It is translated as CASSQRHGGLAGVDTQYF.

CDR3 in amino acids: CAIKLPGYGYTF. CDR3 bases: TGTGCCATCAAGCTCCCAGGGTATGGCTACACCTTC. The J gene is TRBJ1-2, the V gene TRBV10-3; D possibly corresponds to TRBD1 (5 bases). Germline CDR1 ENHRY, CDR2 SYGVKD. The CDR3 spans 12 residues. V was cut by 7 bases and J by 5 bases, with 11 bases left in between.

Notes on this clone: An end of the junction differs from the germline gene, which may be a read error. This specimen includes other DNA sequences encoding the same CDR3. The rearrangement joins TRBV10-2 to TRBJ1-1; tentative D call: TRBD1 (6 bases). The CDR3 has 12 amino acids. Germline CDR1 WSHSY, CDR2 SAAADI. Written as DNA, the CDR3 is TGCGCCAGTTACGGACAGTACACTGAAGCCTTCTTT. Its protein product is CASYGQYTEAFF.

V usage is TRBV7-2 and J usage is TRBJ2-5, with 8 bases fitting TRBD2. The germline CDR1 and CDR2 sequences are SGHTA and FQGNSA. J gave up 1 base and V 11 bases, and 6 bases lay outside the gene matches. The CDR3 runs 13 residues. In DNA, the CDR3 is TGTGCCCAAAAGCGGGGGCCCCAAGAGACCCAGTACTTC. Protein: CAQKRGPQETQYF.

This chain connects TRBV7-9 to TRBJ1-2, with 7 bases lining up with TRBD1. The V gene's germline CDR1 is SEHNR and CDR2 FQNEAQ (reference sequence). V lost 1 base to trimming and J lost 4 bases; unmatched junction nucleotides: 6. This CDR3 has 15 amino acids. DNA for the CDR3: TGTGCCAGCAGCTTAGAGGCAGGGGGTGGCTATGGCTACACCTTC. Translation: CASSLEAGGGYGYTF.

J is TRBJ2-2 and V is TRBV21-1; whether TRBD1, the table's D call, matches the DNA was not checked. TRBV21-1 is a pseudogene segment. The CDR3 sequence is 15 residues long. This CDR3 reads CASSIGTGWTGELFF. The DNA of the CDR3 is TGTGCCAGCAGCATTGGGACAGGGTGGACCGGGGAGCTGTTTTTT.

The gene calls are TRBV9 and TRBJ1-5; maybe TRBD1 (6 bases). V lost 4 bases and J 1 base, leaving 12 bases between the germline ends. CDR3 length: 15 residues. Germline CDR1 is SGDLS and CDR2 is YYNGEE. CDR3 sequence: CASSPQGLSNQPQHF. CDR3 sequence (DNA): TGTGCCAGCAGCCCACAGGGATTAAGCAATCAGCCCCAGCATTTT.

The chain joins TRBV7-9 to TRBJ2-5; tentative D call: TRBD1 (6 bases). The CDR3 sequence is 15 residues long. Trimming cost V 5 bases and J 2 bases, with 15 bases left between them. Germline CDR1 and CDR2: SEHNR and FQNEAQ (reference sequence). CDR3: CASSPIGTPQETQYF. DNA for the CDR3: TGTGCCAGCAGCCCTATCGGGACACCTCAAGAGACCCAGTACTTC.

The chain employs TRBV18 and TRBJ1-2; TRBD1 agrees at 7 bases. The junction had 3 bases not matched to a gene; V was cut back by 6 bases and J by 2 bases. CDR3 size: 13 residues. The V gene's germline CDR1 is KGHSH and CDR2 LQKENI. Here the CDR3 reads CASSRDSNYGYTF. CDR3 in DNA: TGTGCCAGCTCCCGGGACAGCAACTATGGCTACACCTTC.

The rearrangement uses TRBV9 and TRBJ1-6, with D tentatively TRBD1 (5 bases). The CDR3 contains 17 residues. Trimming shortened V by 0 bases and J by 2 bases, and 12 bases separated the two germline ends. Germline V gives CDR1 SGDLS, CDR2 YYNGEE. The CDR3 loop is CASSVELTATYNSPLHF. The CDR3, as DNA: TGTGCCAGCAGCGTAGAGTTGACAGCGACCTATAATTCACCCCTCCACTTT.

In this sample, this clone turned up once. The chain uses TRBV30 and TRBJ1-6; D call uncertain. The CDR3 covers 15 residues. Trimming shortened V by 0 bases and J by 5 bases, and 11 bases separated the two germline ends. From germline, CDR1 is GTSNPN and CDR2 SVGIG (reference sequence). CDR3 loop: CAWSVGAGNNSPLHF. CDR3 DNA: TGTGCCTGGAGTGTAGGTGCAGGCAATAATTCACCCCTCCACTTT.

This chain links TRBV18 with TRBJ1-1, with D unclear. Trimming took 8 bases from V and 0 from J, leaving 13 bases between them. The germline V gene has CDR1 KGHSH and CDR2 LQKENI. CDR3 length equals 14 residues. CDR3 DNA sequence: TGTGCCAGCACGGGAGCGGCCATGAACACTGAAGCTTTCTTT. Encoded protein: CASTGAAMNTEAFF.

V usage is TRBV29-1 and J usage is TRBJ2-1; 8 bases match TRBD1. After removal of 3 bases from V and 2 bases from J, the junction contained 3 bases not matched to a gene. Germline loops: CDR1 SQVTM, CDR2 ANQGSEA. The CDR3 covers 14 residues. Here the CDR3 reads CSVEGTGAYNEQFF. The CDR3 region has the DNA TGCAGCGTTGAGGGGACAGGAGCCTACAATGAGCAGTTCTTC.

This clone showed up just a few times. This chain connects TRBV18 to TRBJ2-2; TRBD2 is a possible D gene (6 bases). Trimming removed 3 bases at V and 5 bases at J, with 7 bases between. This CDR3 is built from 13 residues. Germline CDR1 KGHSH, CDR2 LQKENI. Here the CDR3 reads CASSPGGTGELFF. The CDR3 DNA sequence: TGTGCCAGCTCACCCGGGGGTACCGGGGAGCTGTTTTTT.

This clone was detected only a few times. The CDR3 spells CASSLYGGGISPLHF. The CDR3 DNA is TGTGCCAGCAGTTTATACGGGGGAGGAATTTCACCCCTCCACTTT. The chain couples TRBV27 to TRBJ1-6, with a weak D call TRBD1 (5 bases). Per the germline V gene, CDR1 is MNHEY and CDR2 is SMNVEV (reference sequence). V lost 1 base, J lost 9 bases, and 13 bases lay in between. The CDR3 contains 15 residues.

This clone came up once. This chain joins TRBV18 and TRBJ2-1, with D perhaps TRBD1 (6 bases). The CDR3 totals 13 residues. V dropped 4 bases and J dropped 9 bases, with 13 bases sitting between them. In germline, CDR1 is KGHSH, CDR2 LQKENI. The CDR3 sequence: CASSREQGSEQFF. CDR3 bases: TGTGCCAGCTCACGGGAGCAGGGGAGTGAGCAGTTCTTC.

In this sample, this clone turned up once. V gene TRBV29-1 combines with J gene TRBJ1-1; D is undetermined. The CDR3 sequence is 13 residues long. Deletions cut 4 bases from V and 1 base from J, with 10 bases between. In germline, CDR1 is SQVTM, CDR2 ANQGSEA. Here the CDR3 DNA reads TGCAGCGTTGTGGTACATCGGAACACTGAAGCTTTCTTT. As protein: CSVVVHRNTEAFF.

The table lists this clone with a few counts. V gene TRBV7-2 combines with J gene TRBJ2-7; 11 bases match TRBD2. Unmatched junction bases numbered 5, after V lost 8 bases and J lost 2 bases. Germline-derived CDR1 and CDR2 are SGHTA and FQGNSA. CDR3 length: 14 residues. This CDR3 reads CASGTSGSPYEQYF. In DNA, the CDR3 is TGTGCCAGCGGAACTAGCGGGAGTCCCTACGAGCAGTACTTC.

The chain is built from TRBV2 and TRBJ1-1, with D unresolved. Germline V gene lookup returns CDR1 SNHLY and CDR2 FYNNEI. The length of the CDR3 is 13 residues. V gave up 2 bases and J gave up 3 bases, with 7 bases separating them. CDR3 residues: CASSEWAYTEAFF. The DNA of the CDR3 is TGTGCCAGCAGTGAATGGGCGTACACTGAAGCTTTCTTT.

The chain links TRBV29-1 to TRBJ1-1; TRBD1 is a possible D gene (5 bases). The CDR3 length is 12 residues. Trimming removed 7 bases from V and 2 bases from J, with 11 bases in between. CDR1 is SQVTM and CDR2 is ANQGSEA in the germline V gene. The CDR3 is CSGGGQNTEAFF. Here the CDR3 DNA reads TGCAGCGGGGGAGGACAAAACACTGAAGCTTTCTTT.

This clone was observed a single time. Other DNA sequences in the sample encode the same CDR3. In nucleotides, the CDR3 is TGTGCCAGCAGCTTGCGTCGCAATCAGCCCCAGCATTTT. Translation gives CASSLRRNQPQHF. J is TRBJ1-5 and V is TRBV5-8; D remains unclear. Trimming removed 1 base at V and 2 bases at J, with 4 bases between. Germline CDR1 SGHTS, CDR2 YDEGEE. This CDR3 contains 13 residues.

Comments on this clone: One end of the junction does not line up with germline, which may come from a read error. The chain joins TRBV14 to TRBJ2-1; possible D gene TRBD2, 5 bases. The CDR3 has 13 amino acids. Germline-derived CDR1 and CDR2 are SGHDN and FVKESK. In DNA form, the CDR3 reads TGTGCCAGCAGCCAACACACCGGGCGGGCGCCACTCTTC. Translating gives CASSQHTGRAPLF.

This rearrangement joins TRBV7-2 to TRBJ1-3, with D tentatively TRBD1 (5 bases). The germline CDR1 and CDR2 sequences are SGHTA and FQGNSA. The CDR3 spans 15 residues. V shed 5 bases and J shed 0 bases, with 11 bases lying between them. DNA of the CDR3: TGTGCCAGCAGCCCACAGGCTGGCTCTGGAAACACCATATATTTT. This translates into CASSPQAGSGNTIYF. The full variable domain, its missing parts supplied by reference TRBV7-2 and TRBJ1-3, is GAGVSQSPSNKVTEKGKDVELRCDPISGHTALYWYRQSLGQGLEFLIYFQGNSAPDKSGLPSDRFSAERTGGSVSTLTIQRTQQEDSAVYLCASSPQAGSGNTIYFGEGSWLTVV.

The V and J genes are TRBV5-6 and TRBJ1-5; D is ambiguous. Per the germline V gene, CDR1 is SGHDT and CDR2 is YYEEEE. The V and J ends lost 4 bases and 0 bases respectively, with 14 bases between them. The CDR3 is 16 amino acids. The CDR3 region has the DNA TGTGCCAGCAGCGTAACCGGGAGATCTAGCAATCAGCCCCAGCATTTT. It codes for CASSVTGRSSNQPQHF. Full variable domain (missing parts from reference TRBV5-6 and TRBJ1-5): DAGVTQSPTHLIKTRGQQVTLRCSPKSGHDTVSWYQQALGQGPQFIFQYYEEEERQRGNFPDRFSGHQFPNYSSELNVNALLLGDSALYLCASSVTGRSSNQPQHFGDGTRLSIL.